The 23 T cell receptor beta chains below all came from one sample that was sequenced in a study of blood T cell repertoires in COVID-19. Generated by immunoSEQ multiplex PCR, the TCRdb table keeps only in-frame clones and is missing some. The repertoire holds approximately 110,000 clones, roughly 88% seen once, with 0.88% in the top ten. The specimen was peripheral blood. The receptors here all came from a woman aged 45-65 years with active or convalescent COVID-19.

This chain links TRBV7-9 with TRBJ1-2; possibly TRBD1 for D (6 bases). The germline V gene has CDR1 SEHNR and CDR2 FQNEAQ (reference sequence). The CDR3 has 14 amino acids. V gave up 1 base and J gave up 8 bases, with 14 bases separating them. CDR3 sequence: CASSLVRAGDGYTF. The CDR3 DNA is TGTGCCAGCAGCTTAGTTCGGGCAGGGGACGGCTACACCTTC.

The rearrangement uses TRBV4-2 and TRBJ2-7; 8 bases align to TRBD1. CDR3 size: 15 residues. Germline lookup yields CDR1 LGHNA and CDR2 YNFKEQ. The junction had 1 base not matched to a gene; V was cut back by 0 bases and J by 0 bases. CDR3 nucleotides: TGTGCCAGCAGCCAAGATCAGGGGGCCTCCTACGAGCAGTACTTC. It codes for CASSQDQGASYEQYF.

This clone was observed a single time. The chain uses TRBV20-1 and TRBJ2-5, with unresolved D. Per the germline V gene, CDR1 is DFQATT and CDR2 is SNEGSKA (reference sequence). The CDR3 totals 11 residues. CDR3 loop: CAMASGETQYF. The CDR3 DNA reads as TGCGCCATGGCTTCGGGAGAGACCCAGTACTTC.

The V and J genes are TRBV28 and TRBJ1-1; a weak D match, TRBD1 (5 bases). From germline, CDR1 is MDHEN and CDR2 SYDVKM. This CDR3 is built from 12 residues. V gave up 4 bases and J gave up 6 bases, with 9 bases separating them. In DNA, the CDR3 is TGTGCCAGCAGTTCACAGGCCCCTGAAGCTTTCTTT. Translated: CASSSQAPEAFF.

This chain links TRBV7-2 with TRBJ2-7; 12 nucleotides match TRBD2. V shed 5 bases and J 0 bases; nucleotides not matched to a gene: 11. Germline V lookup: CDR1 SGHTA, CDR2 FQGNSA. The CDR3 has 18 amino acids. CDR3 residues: CASSPTAASGRGSYEQYF. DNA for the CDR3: TGTGCCAGCAGCCCGACGGCGGCTAGCGGGAGGGGCTCCTACGAGCAGTACTTC.

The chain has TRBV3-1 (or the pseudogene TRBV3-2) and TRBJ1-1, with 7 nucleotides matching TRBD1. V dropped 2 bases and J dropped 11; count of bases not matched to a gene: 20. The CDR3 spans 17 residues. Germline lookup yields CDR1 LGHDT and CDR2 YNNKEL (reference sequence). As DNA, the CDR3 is TGTGCCAGCAGCCAAACACTCCCGGACAGGCGCCCGGAGGGGGCTTTCTTT. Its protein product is CASSQTLPDRRPEGAFF.

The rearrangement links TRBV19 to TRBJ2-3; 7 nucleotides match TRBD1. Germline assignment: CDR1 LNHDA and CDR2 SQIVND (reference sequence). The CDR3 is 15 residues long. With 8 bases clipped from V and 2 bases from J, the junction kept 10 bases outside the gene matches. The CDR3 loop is CASRDTGTVTDTQYF. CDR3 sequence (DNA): TGTGCCAGTCGTGATACCGGGACAGTCACAGATACGCAGTATTTT.

This chain's CDR3 is CARAGTGMNTEAFF. The CDR3 region has the DNA TGTGCCAGAGCCGGGACAGGGATGAACACTGAAGCTTTCTTT. V usage is TRBV2 and J usage is TRBJ1-1, with 9 nucleotides matching TRBD1. The CDR3 is 14 residues long. Trimming removed 9 bases from V and 0 bases from J; junction bases left unmatched: 5. CDR1 and CDR2 from the germline V gene are SNHLY and FYNNEI. Supplemented by reference TRBV2 and TRBJ1-1, the full variable domain reads EPEVTQTPSHQVTQMGQEVILRCVPISNHLYFYWYRQILGQKVEFLVSFYNNEISEKSEIFDDQFSVERPDGSNFTLKIRSTKLEDSAMYFCARAGTGMNTEAFFGQGTRLTVV.

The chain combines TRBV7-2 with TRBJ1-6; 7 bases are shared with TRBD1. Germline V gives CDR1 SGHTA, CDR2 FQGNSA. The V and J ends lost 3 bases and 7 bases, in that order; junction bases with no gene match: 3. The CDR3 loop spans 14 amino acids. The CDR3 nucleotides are TGTGCCAGCAGCTTGCAGGGGGTGAATTCACCCCTCCACTTT. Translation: CASSLQGVNSPLHF.

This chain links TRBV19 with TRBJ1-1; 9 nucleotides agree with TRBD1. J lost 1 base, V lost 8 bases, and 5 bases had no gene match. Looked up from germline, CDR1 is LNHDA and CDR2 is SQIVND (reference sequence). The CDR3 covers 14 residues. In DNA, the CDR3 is TGTGCCAGTCATTACAGGGGGCGGAACACTGAAGCTTTCTTT. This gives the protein CASHYRGRNTEAFF.

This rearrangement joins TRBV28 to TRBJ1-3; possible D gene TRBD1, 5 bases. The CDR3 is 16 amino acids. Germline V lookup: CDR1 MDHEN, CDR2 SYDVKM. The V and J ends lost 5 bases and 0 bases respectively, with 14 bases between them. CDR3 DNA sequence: TGTGCCAGCAGTCCGCCGGGACTTCGCTCTGGAAACACCATATATTTT. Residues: CASSPPGLRSGNTIYF.

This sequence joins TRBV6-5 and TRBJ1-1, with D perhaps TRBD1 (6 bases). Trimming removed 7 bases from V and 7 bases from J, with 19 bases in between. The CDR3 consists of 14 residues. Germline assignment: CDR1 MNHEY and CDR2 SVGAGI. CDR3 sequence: CASIRDTFRSEAFF. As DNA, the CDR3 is TGTGCCAGCATACGGGACACCTTTAGGAGTGAAGCTTTCTTT.

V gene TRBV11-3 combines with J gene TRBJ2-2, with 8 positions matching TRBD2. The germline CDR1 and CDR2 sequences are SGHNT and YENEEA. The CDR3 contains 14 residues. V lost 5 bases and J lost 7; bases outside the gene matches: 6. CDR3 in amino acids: CASSPGRAGGELFF. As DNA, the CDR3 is TGTGCCAGCAGCCCCGGGAGGGCCGGCGGGGAGCTGTTTTTT.

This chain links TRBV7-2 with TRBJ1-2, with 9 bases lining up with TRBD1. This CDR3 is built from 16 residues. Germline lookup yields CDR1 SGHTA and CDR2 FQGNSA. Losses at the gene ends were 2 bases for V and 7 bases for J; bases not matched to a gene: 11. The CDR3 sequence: CASSLFDRGLGVGYTF. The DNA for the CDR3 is TGTGCCAGCAGCTTATTCGACAGGGGGTTAGGGGTTGGCTACACCTTC.

The CDR3 is CASSATGFNSPLHF. CDR3 coding DNA: TGTGCCAGCAGTGCCACAGGGTTTAATTCACCCCTCCACTTT. The chain has TRBV3-1 (or the pseudogene TRBV3-2) and TRBJ1-6, with D maybe TRBD1 (6 bases). The CDR3 loop spans 14 amino acids. The ends were cut back, 6 bases at V and 6 bases at J, with 12 bases in the middle. CDR1 LGHDT and CDR2 YNNKEL come from the germline V gene (reference sequence).

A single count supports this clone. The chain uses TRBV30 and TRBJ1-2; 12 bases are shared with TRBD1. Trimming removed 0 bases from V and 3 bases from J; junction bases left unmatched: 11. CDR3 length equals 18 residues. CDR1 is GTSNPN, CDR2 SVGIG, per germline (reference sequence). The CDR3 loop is CAWSVSTLGTGGHYGYTF. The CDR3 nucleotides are TGTGCCTGGAGTGTTTCCACCTTGGGGACAGGGGGCCACTATGGCTACACCTTC.

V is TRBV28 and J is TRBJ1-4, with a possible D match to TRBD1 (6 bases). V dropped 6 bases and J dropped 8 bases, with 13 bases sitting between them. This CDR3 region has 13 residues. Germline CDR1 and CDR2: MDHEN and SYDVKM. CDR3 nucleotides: TGTGCCAGCAGCTCCTACAGGGACGAAAAACTGTTTTTT. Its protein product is CASSSYRDEKLFF.

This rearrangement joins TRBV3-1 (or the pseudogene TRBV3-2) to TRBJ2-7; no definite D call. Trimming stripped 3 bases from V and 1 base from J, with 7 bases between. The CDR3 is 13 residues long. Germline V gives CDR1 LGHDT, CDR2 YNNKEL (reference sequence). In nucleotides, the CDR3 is TGTGCCAGCAGCCACGGGTCGTCCTACGAGCAGTACTTC. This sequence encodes CASSHGSSYEQYF.

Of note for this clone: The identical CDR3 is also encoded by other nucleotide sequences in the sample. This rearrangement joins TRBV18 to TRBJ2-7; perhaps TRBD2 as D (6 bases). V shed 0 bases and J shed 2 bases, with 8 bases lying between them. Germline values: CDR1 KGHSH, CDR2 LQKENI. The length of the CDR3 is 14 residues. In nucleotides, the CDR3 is TGTGCCAGCTCACCACCGGGACTTCCCTACGAGCAGTACTTC. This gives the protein CASSPPGLPYEQYF.

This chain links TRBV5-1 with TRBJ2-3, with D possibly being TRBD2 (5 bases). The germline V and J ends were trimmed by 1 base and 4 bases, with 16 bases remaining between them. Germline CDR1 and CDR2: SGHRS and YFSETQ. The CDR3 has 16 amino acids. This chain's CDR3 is CASSLLAAPRSDTQYF. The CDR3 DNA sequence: TGCGCCAGCAGCTTGCTAGCTGCCCCCAGGTCAGATACGCAGTATTTT.

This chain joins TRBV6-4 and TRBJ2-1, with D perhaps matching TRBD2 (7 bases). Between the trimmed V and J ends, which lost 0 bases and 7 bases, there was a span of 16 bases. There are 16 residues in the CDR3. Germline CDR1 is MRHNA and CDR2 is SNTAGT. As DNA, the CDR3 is TGTGCCAGCAGTGACTCGTCGGGGGGCGGACCGAATGAGCAGTTCTTC. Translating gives CASSDSSGGGPNEQFF.

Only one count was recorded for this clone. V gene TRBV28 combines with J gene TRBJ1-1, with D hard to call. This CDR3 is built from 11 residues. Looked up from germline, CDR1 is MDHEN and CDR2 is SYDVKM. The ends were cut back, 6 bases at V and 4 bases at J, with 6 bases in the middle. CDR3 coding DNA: TGTGCCAGCAGACTTGGCACTGAAGCTTTCTTT. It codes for CASRLGTEAFF.

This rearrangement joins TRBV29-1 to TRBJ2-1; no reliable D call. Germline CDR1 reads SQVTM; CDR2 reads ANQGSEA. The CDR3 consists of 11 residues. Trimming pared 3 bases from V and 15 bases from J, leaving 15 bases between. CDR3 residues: CSVDPSGALFF. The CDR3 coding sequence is TGCAGCGTTGACCCCTCAGGCGCGCTGTTCTTC.